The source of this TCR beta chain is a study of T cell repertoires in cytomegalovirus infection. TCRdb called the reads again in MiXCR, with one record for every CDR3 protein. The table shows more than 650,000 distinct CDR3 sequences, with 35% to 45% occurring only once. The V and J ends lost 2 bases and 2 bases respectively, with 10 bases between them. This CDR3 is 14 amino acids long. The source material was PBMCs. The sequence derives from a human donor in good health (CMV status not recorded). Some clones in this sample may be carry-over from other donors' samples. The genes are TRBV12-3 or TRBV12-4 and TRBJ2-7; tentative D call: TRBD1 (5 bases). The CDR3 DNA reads TGTGCCAGCAGTTTATCTCACAGGACCTACGAGCAGTACTTC. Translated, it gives CASSLSHRTYEQYF.